This T cell receptor (beta chain) derives from a study of monozygotic twins with cystic fibrosis. Study findings and constraints: In 13 of 16 pairs, V gene usage was closest to the co-twin's.

This CDR3 has 12 residues. The germline V gene encodes CDR1 SNHLY and CDR2 FYNNEI. V shed 7 bases and J shed 4 bases, with 10 bases lying between them. About this clone: Its antigen is not identified.

The data were produced by immunoSEQ multiplex PCR, yet TCRdb's version contains in-frame clones alone and is incomplete. Here the sample spans under 20,000 clones, 91% being singletons. The TCR sequence derives from a girl under 10 years old with cystic fibrosis. This rearrangement joins TRBV2 to TRBJ1-1; D might be TRBD1 (6 bases). Source material: blood. CDR3 region: CASNAQGTEAFF. Here the CDR3 DNA reads TGTGCCAGCAACGCACAGGGCACTGAAGCTTTCTTT. Using reference TRBV2 and TRBJ1-1 for the parts outside the CDR3, the full variable domain is EPEVTQTPSHQVTQMGQEVILRCVPISNHLYFYWYRQILGQKVEFLVSFYNNEISEKSEIFDDQFSVERPDGSNFTLKIRSTKLEDSAMYFCASNAQGTEAFFGQGTRLTVV.